This record looks at one T cell receptor (beta chain) sequence and its context. Germline CDR1 is SGDLS and CDR2 is YYNGEE. CDR3 size: 15 residues. Deletions cut 3 bases from V and 4 bases from J, with 14 bases between. This sample stems from a study of cytomegalovirus exposure and HLA in healthy donors. Primers included in the PCR were 60 Vbeta and 13 Jbeta primers. Method: immunoSEQ multiplex PCR; TCRdb's copy keeps in-frame clones and lacks some. Of fewer than 200,000 clones in the sample, 83% were seen once. This receptor was obtained from a man aged 50 to 59 in good health and CMV-seronegative. The specimen was PBMCs. The gene calls are TRBV9 and TRBJ1-5; TRBD1 might be the D (5 bases). The CDR3 DNA is TGTGCCAGCAGCGCTCAGGGTATCGGTAATCAGCCCCAGCATTTT. Its protein is CASSAQGIGNQPQHF.